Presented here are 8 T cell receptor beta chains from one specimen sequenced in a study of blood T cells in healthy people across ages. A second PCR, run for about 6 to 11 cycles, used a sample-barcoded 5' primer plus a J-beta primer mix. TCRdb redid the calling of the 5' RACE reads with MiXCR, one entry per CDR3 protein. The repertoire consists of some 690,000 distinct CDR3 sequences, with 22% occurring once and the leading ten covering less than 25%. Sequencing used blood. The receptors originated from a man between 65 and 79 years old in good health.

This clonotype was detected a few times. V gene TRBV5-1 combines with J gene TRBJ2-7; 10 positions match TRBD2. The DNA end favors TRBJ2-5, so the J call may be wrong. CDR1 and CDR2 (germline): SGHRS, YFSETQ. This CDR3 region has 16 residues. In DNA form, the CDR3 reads TGCGCCAGCAGCTTGGGGACTAGCGGAGTCCAAGAGACCCAGTACTTC. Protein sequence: CASSLGTSGVQETQYF.

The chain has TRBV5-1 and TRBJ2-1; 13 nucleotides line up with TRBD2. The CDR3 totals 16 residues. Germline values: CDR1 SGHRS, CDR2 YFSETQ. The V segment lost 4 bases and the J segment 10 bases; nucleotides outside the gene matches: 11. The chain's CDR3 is CASSRILAGGPNEQFF. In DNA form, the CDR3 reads TGCGCCAGCAGCCGTATACTAGCGGGGGGGCCAAACGAGCAGTTCTTC. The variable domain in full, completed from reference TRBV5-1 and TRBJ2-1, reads KAGVTQTPRYLIKTRGQQVTLSCSPISGHRSVSWYQQTPGQGLQFLFEYFSETQRNKGNFPGRFSGRQFSNSRSEMNVSTLELGDSALYLCASSRILAGGPNEQFFGPGTRLTVL.

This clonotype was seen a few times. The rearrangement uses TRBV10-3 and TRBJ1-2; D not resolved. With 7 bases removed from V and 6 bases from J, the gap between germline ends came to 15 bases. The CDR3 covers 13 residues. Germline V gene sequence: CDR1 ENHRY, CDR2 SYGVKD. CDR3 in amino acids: CAITEGRWDGYTF. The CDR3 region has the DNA TGTGCCATCACCGAAGGACGGTGGGATGGCTACACCTTC.

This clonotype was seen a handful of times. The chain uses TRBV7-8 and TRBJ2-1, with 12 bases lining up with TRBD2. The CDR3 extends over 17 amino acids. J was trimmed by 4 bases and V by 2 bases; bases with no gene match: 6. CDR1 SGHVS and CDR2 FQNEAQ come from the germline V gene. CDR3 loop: CASSLSLAGGIYNEQFF. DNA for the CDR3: TGTGCCAGCAGCTTAAGCCTAGCGGGGGGGATTTACAATGAGCAGTTCTTC.

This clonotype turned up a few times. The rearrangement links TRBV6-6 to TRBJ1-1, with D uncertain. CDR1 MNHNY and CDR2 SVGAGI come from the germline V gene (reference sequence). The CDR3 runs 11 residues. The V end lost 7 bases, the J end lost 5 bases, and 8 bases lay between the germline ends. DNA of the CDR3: TGTGCCAGCACCACTATGACTGAAGCTTTCTTT. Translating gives CASTTMTEAFF.

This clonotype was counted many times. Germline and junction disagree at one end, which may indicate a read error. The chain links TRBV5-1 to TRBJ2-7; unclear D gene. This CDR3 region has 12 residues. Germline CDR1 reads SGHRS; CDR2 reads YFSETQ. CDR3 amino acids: CASSLDGYEQYF. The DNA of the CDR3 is TGTGCCAGCAGCTTGGACGGTTACGAGCAGTACTTC.

The CDR3: CATSDPGGPNTGELFF. The DNA of the CDR3 is TGTGCCACCAGTGACCCCGGAGGGCCCAACACCGGGGAGCTGTTTTTT. V usage is TRBV24-1 and J usage is TRBJ2-2, with D possibly TRBD2 on 6 matching bases. Deletions cut 4 bases from V and 2 bases from J, with 13 bases between. The length of the CDR3 is 16 residues. Germline V lookup: CDR1 KGHDR, CDR2 SFDVKD.

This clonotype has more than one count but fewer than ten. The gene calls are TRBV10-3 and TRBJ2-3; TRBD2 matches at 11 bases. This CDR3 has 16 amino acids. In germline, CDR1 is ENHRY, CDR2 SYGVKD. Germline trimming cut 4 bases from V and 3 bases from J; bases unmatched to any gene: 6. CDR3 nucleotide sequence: TGTGCCATCAGTGTACGACTAGCGGGGCCAACAGATACGCAGTATTTT. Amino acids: CAISVRLAGPTDTQYF.